The sequence of this T cell receptor beta chain was determined in a study of cytomegalovirus exposure and HLA in healthy donors. Broader study findings: Productive status was seen about 90% or about 30% of the time for most TCR beta V segments in an earlier analysis. What TCR beta sequences reportedly achieved was accurate prediction of HLA-A and HLA-B alleles in most subjects. A later analysis reportedly found fewer N-insertions in an Asian-associated ancestry cluster than the roughly 670-donor mean.

As to this clone: The antigen remains unidentified.

V shed 5 bases and J 7 bases; nucleotides not matched to a gene: 21. Germline loops: CDR1 SGHVS, CDR2 FQNEAQ. The CDR3 covers 18 residues. The study ran its PCR with 60 Vbeta and 13 Jbeta primers. In the authors' workflow: A follow-up analysis tallied about 88 million unique TCR beta chains, roughly 11 million shared. The protocol was immunoSEQ multiplex PCR, while the TCRdb copy is restricted to in-frame clones and leaves out a portion. V, J and clone size were drawn from that table, and D and trimming were deduced from the DNA. The sample records some 160,000 clones, around 77% being singletons. The receptor was derived from a man aged 60-69 years in good health and CMV-seronegative. The chain carries TRBV7-8 and TRBJ1-1, with TRBD1 matching over 8 bases. Specimen: PBMCs. CDR3 amino acids: CASSPSNIIQGEKFEAFF. The CDR3 DNA sequence: TGTGCCAGCAGCCCTTCAAATATAATACAGGGGGAAAAGTTTGAAGCTTTCTTT.